These 20 T cell receptor beta chains were all obtained from the same sample, sequenced in a study of T cell responses to AZD1222 COVID-19 vaccine. Sequencing used immunoSEQ multiplex PCR; TCRdb keeps in-frame clones, though not all of them. The sample consists of some 120,000 clones, around 87% of them appearing once. The sample consisted of peripheral blood, taken on day 0 of AZD1222 vaccination. Source of these receptors: an adult in good health.

CDR3: CASSQGGETQYF. For the CDR3, the DNA is TGTGCCAGCAGCCAGGGGGGGGAGACCCAGTACTTC. The V gene is TRBV3-1 (or the pseudogene TRBV3-2), the J gene TRBJ2-5; 7 bases line up with TRBD2. The CDR3 totals 12 residues. V shed 3 bases, J shed 5 bases, and the junction held 0 bases outside the gene matches. Germline CDR1 LGHDT, CDR2 YNNKEL (reference sequence).

The gene calls are TRBV7-8 and TRBJ2-7; 7 nucleotides align to TRBD1. Germline lookup yields CDR1 SGHVS and CDR2 FQNEAQ. The CDR3 has 14 amino acids. V was clipped by 1 base and J by 4 bases; unmatched bases: 4. This CDR3 reads CASSLEVRGYEQYF. The CDR3 DNA reads TGTGCCAGCAGCTTAGAGGTCAGGGGGTACGAGCAGTACTTC.

J is TRBJ2-1 and V is TRBV7-9, with TRBD2 matching over 9 bases. The ends lost 4 bases at V and 6 bases at J; junction bases unmatched: 10. Germline assignment: CDR1 SEHNR and CDR2 FQNEAQ (reference sequence). The CDR3 is made up of 16 amino acids. The CDR3 spells CASSSPAGGPSNEQFF. For the CDR3, the DNA is TGTGCCAGCAGCTCCCCGGCGGGGGGGCCGTCCAATGAGCAGTTCTTC.

This clone was found once. CDR3 sequence reads: CASTPGTVIYGYTF. As DNA, the CDR3 is TGTGCCAGCACCCCTGGGACGGTTATCTATGGCTACACCTTC. The chain has TRBV5-6 and TRBJ1-2; TRBD1 might be the D (5 bases). The V gene's germline CDR1 is SGHDT and CDR2 YYEEEE. This CDR3 region has 14 residues. Trimming left V 6 bases short and J 4 bases short, with 16 bases between.

V and J are TRBV5-1 and TRBJ1-1, with 7 bases aligning to TRBD1. Germline V gene sequence: CDR1 SGHRS, CDR2 YFSETQ. J lost 3 bases, V lost 1 base, and 3 bases had no gene match. The CDR3 spans 14 residues. This chain's CDR3 is CASSLTGDYTEAFF. Here the CDR3 DNA reads TGCGCCAGCAGCTTGACAGGGGACTACACTGAAGCTTTCTTT.

In regard to this clone: The same CDR3 can be traced to other DNA sequences in this sample. This chain links TRBV5-1 with TRBJ2-5; the match to TRBD2 covers 8 bases. The germline CDR1 and CDR2 sequences are SGHRS and YFSETQ. CDR3 length: 14 amino acids. The J segment lost 2 bases and the V segment lost 0 bases, leaving 0 bases of the junction unmatched. CDR3 DNA sequence: TGCGCCAGCAGCTTGGGCGGGGGGCAAGAGACCCAGTACTTC. Amino acid sequence: CASSLGGGQETQYF.

Here the CDR3 DNA reads TGTGCCAGCAGTTTACCGGGGGCTCTGGAGCAGTACTTC. Its translation: CASSLPGALEQYF. V and J are TRBV27 and TRBJ2-7; D assignment may be TRBD1 or TRBD2 (6 bases each). V lost 2 bases, J lost 7 bases, and 12 bases lay in between. Germline V CDR1 and CDR2: MNHEY, SMNVEV (reference sequence). The CDR3 runs 13 residues.

The V call is TRBV5-1, the J call TRBJ1-2; TRBD1 agrees at 9 bases. The CDR3 has 14 residues. Germline trimming cut 1 base from V and 8 bases from J; bases unmatched to any gene: 6. The germline CDR1 and CDR2 sequences are SGHRS and YFSETQ. This chain's CDR3 is CASSLYGTGYGYTF. The CDR3 bases are TGCGCCAGCAGCTTGTATGGGACAGGGTACGGCTACACCTTC.

The gene calls are TRBV5-1 and TRBJ2-3; the D gene could be TRBD1 or TRBD2 (5 bases each). The CDR3 runs 14 residues. Looked up from germline, CDR1 is SGHRS and CDR2 is YFSETQ. V lost 6 bases and J 3 bases, leaving 14 bases between the germline ends. CDR3 sequence (DNA): TGCGCCAGCAACTTAAGAGGGGTAACAGATACGCAGTATTTT. Translation gives CASNLRGVTDTQYF.

The J gene is TRBJ1-6, the V gene TRBV28, with D unresolved. The CDR3 sequence is 12 residues long. In germline, CDR1 is MDHEN, CDR2 SYDVKM. V dropped 1 base and J dropped 5 bases, with 0 bases sitting between them. The CDR3 protein is CASSLYNSPLHF. The CDR3 bases are TGTGCCAGCAGTTTATATAATTCACCCCTCCACTTT.

V usage is TRBV20-1 and J usage is TRBJ1-2, with a tentative D call TRBD1 (5 bases). From germline, CDR1 is DFQATT and CDR2 SNEGSKA (reference sequence). This CDR3 has 11 residues. The ends were cut back, 3 bases at V and 8 bases at J, with 10 bases in the middle. The CDR3: CSARGDRGYTF. CDR3 in DNA: TGCAGTGCTAGGGGGGATCGAGGCTACACCTTC.

The J gene is TRBJ1-2, the V gene TRBV5-1; no clear D. The V gene's germline CDR1 is SGHRS and CDR2 YFSETQ. V lost 4 bases, J lost 0 bases, and 7 bases lay in between. This CDR3 region has 13 residues. The CDR3 here is CASSPDANYGYTF. In DNA, the CDR3 is TGCGCCAGCAGCCCTGATGCTAACTATGGCTACACCTTC.

V and J are TRBV13 and TRBJ1-6; weak D call: TRBD1 (6 bases). Germline values: CDR1 PRHDT, CDR2 FYEKMQ (reference sequence). CDR3 size: 15 residues. V lost 0 bases and J 6 bases, leaving 9 bases between the germline ends. In DNA form, the CDR3 reads TGTGCCAGCAGCTTAGGACAGGGCCTTAATTCACCCCTCCACTTT. It yields the protein CASSLGQGLNSPLHF.

V and J are TRBV30 and TRBJ1-1, with 7 bases identical to TRBD1. Trimming cost V 2 bases and J 5 bases; bases outside gene matches: 8. CDR3 length: 14 amino acids. CDR1 is GTSNPN and CDR2 is SVGIG in the germline V gene (reference sequence). CDR3 amino acids: CAWSKRQGRTEAFF. The CDR3 nucleotides are TGTGCCTGGAGTAAGAGACAGGGAAGAACTGAAGCTTTCTTT.

The chain has TRBV7-9 and TRBJ1-5; D remains ambiguous. Trimming stripped 5 bases from V and 8 bases from J, with 10 bases between. Germline V gives CDR1 SEHNR, CDR2 FQNEAQ (reference sequence). The CDR3 is 12 residues long. The DNA for the CDR3 is TGTGCCAGCAGCGACCCCGGGGAGCCCCAGCATTTT. It codes for CASSDPGEPQHF.

The J gene is TRBJ2-7, the V gene TRBV7-2, with TRBD1 matching 9 bases. J lost 2 bases, V lost 3 bases, and 5 bases had no gene match. Germline-derived CDR1 and CDR2 are SGHTA and FQGNSA. The CDR3 contains 15 residues. The chain's CDR3 is CASSFGTGTPYEQYF. The CDR3 DNA sequence: TGTGCCAGCAGCTTTGGGACAGGGACCCCCTACGAGCAGTACTTC.

The chain uses TRBV9 and TRBJ2-2; 7 bases are shared with TRBD2. Trimming at V came to 0 bases and at J to 3 bases, leaving 5 bases not matched to a gene. CDR3 length equals 16 residues. The germline V gene has CDR1 SGDLS and CDR2 YYNGEE. The CDR3 nucleotides read TGTGCCAGCAGCGTAGCGGCGGGAGTGGACACCGGGGAGCTGTTTTTT. It yields the protein CASSVAAGVDTGELFF.

CDR3 amino acids: CASRQPFQETQYF. CDR3 nucleotides: TGTGCCAGCAGACAACCTTTCCAAGAGACCCAGTACTTC. V gene TRBV5-6 combines with J gene TRBJ2-5; D unresolved. Trimming cost V 5 bases and J 1 base, with 9 bases left between them. Germline lookup yields CDR1 SGHDT and CDR2 YYEEEE. The CDR3 runs to 13 residues.

The chain combines TRBV7-3 with TRBJ1-1, with a possible D match to TRBD1 (5 bases). This CDR3 comprises 13 residues. V was clipped by 5 bases and J by 2 bases, with 9 bases between them. Germline CDR1 and CDR2: SGHTA and FQGTGA. The CDR3 sequence is CASSRRGNTEAFF. CDR3 coding DNA: TGTGCCAGCAGCCGACGGGGCAACACTGAAGCTTTCTTT.

The J gene is TRBJ1-3, the V gene TRBV28, with D tentatively TRBD1 (6 bases). CDR3 size: 15 residues. From germline, CDR1 is MDHEN and CDR2 SYDVKM. Trimming cost V 5 bases and J 0 bases, with 11 bases left between them. CDR3 sequence (DNA): TGTGCCAGCAGTCCCCAGGGGATCTCTGGAAACACCATATATTTT. Translated, it gives CASSPQGISGNTIYF.